Listed here is a single T cell receptor (beta chain). This entry belongs to a study of T cells in Graves' hyperthyroidism and ophthalmopathy. RNA transcripts provided the source from which TCR beta CDR3 regions were amplified. The HTBI primer set served for first-round RT-PCR of the TCR CDR3. In TCRdb, the multiplex PCR reads were re-called with MiXCR into one record per CDR3 protein. Found here are about 770,000 distinct CDR3 sequences, roughly a sixth of them singletons; the top ten hold around 17%. CDR1 and CDR2 (germline): MGHRA, YSYEKL. CDR3 length: 15 amino acids. The ends were cut back, 4 bases at V and 7 bases at J, with 16 bases in the middle.

The sequence was obtained from a woman aged 50 to 65 with Graves' hyperthyroidism that later progressed to Graves' ophthalmopathy. The chain uses TRBV4-1 and TRBJ2-2; TRBD2 might be the D (7 bases). Material: blood. CDR3 in DNA: TGCGCCAGCAGCCCACACCGGGGGGCAATCGGGGAGCTGTTTTTT. It is translated as CASSPHRGAIGELFF.